This T cell receptor beta chain is drawn from a study of early T cells in non-severe SARS-CoV-2 infection. Study overall: Bulk RNA from unsorted whole blood was sequenced; chains were unpaired.

Researchers tagged individual cDNA molecules with unique molecular identifiers. Each CDR3 protein is one row after TCRdb ran MiXCR on the 5' RACE reads. The sample contains some 36,000 distinct CDR3 sequences, over 5% of which appear only once. Germline CDR1 reads SEHNR; CDR2 reads FQNEAQ (reference sequence). CDR3 length equals 16 residues. V lost 5 bases and J lost 0; bases outside the gene matches: 7. This clonotype has a count of ten or more. The specimen sequenced was whole blood. The chain is built from TRBV7-9 and TRBJ2-3, with TRBD2 matching over 8 bases. The TCR originated in an adult who was a healthcare worker with PCR-confirmed SARS-CoV-2 infection or an uninfected control (not recorded which). CDR3 in amino acids: CASSRPSGRSTDTQYF. CDR3 DNA: TGTGCCAGCAGCCGCCCAAGCGGGAGAAGCACAGATACGCAGTATTTT.